Listed below are T cell receptor beta chains from one sample, sequenced in a study of blood T cells in healthy people across ages. TCRdb called the 5' RACE reads again in MiXCR, with one record for every CDR3 protein. This table has 790,000 or so distinct CDR3 sequences, around half appearing once. The sequencing input was blood. These receptor sequences come from an elderly man in good health. The CDR3 runs from the conserved cysteine through the conserved F or W. The D gene is left open where the match is weak. Part of the rows lack a size; the others show once, few, many or a class for expanded clones.

CDR3 | DNA | size | D | J | V
CASSVGFTGTVNNEQFF | TGTGCCAGCAGCGTAGGATTCACCGGGACAGTCAACAATGAGCAGTTCTTC | NA | TRBD1 | TRBJ2-1 | TRBV9
CSADGLAGQETQYF | TGCAGTGCTGATGGACTAGCGGGACAAGAGACCCAGTACTTC | NA | TRBD2 | TRBJ2-5 | TRBV20-1
CASSISSGTGELFF | TGCGCCAGCAGTATATCTAGCGGGACCGGGGAGCTGTTTTTT | NA | TRBD2 | TRBJ2-2 | TRBV5-1
CASSHSRLTTGELFF | TGTGCCAGCAGCCATTCTCGGTTAACCACCGGGGAGCTGTTTTTT | NA | NA | TRBJ2-2 | TRBV7-9
CASSVGVGGPTDTQYF | TGTGCCAGCAGCGTAGGAGTGGGAGGGCCGACAGATACGCAGTATTTT | NA | TRBD2 | TRBJ2-3 | TRBV9
CASSRGQGTGAEQYF | TGTGCCAGCTCAAGAGGCCAGGGGACAGGAGCCGAGCAGTACTTC | NA | TRBD1 | TRBJ2-7 | TRBV12-3/TRBV12-4
CASSLNPRGANEKLFF | TGTGCCAGCAGCTTAAATCCCCGGGGTGCTAATGAAAAACTGTTTTTT | once | NA | TRBJ1-4 | TRBV7-3
CANSLWLAGEEKGQETQYF | TGTGCCAACAGTTTATGGCTAGCGGGAGAGGAAAAAGGTCAAGAGACCCAGTACTTC | once | TRBD2 | TRBJ2-5 | TRBV12-3/TRBV12-4
CASSLRGGLETQYF | TGTGCCAGCAGTTTAAGAGGGGGGCTAGAGACCCAGTACTTC | NA | NA | TRBJ2-5 | TRBV27
CASSLGGGHEQYF | TGTGCCAGCAGTTTGGGAGGGGGCCACGAGCAGTACTTC | NA | NA | TRBJ2-7 | TRBV12-3/TRBV12-4
CAWSGTGSGNSPLHF | TGTGCCTGGAGTGGGACAGGGTCGGGTAATTCACCCCTCCACTTT | NA | TRBD1 | TRBJ1-6 | TRBV30
CASSNLGGLNTEAFF | TGCGCCAGCTCAAACCTCGGGGGCTTGAACACTGAAGCTTTCTTT | NA | NA | TRBJ1-1 | TRBV5-1
CASFGTASHTGELFF | TGTGCCAGCTTTGGGACAGCTTCGCACACCGGGGAGCTGTTTTTT | NA | TRBD1 | TRBJ2-2 | TRBV6-2/TRBV6-3
CASSTRRTGRGEQFF | TGTGCCAGCAGCACCAGACGGACCGGTCGGGGTGAGCAGTTCTTC | many | NA | TRBJ2-1 | TRBV11-3
CASSQDFTEDHRGEQYF | TGCGCCAGCAGCCAAGATTTTACGGAGGATCATCGGGGAGAGCAGTACTTC | NA | NA | TRBJ2-7 | TRBV4-3
CASSVVSRGYSGANVLTF | TGTGCCAGCAGCGTAGTATCCAGGGGGTACTCTGGGGCCAACGTCCTGACTTTC | NA | TRBD1 | TRBJ2-6 | TRBV9
CASSISSGRGDEQFF | TGTGCCAGCAGCATCTCTAGCGGGAGAGGGGATGAGCAGTTCTTC | few | TRBD2 | TRBJ2-1 | TRBV7-9
CSGGTLVADAQYF | TGCAGCGGAGGAACGTTGGTTGCAGATGCGCAGTATTTT | NA | NA | TRBJ2-3 | TRBV29-1
CASSQEQGGYTDTQYF | TGCGCCAGCAGCCAAGAACAGGGAGGATACACAGATACGCAGTATTTT | NA | NA | TRBJ2-3 | TRBV4-3
CAVPGRDRVTDTQYF | TGTGCCGTCCCGGGCCGGGACAGGGTCACAGATACGCAGTATTTT | few | TRBD1 | TRBJ2-3 | TRBV28
CSAGGLAGTISDEQFF | TGCAGCGCCGGGGGACTAGCGGGAACTATCTCAGATGAGCAGTTCTTC | few | TRBD2 | TRBJ2-1 | TRBV29-1
CASSLRASTNPNEQFF | TGTGCCAGCAGTTTGCGGGCCTCTACAAACCCCAATGAGCAGTTCTTC | few | NA | TRBJ2-1 | TRBV28
CASRTAEGPSGANVLTF | TGTGCCAGCAGAACAGCGGAAGGGCCGTCTGGGGCCAACGTCCTGACTTTC | NA | NA | TRBJ2-6 | TRBV11-2
CASSGTSSGGELFF | TGTGCCAGCAGCGGGACTAGCAGTGGCGGGGAGCTGTTTTTT | few | TRBD2 | TRBJ2-2 | TRBV9
CASSSSSRDTQYF | TGTGCCAGTAGTTCTAGCTCGCGGGATACGCAGTATTTT | NA | NA | TRBJ2-3 | TRBV19
CASSPAGTDEETQYF | TGTGCCAGCAGCCCAGCCGGGACTGACGAGGAGACCCAGTACTTC | NA | NA | TRBJ2-5 | TRBV7-2
CASSPRAGLHQNSGANVLTF | TGTGCCAGCAGTCCGCGTGCAGGGCTCCATCAAAACTCTGGGGCCAACGTCCTGACTTTC | few | NA | TRBJ2-6 | TRBV7-9
CSASDTNRQYF | TGCAGTGCAAGCGACACAAACCGGCAGTACTTC | NA | NA | TRBJ2-5 | TRBV20-1
CASSPGVTGANVLTF | TGTGCCAGCAGCCCAGGGGTTACTGGGGCCAACGTCCTGACTTTC | many | NA | TRBJ2-6 | TRBV12-3/TRBV12-4
CASSADRANGYTF | TGTGCCAGCAGCGCTGACAGGGCGAATGGCTACACCTTC | NA | TRBD1 | TRBJ1-2 | TRBV7-9
CASSLGLAGRSSYNEQFF | TGTGCCAGCAGCCTAGGACTAGCGGGGAGGAGCTCCTACAATGAGCAGTTCTTC | few | TRBD2 | TRBJ2-1 | TRBV4-2
CASRTGGIPDTQYF | TGTGCCAGCCGGACAGGGGGCATCCCAGATACGCAGTATTTT | NA | TRBD1 | TRBJ2-3 | TRBV6-2/TRBV6-3
CASSEQRTDTQYF | TGCGCCAGCAGTGAACAACGCACAGATACGCAGTATTTT | few | NA | TRBJ2-3 | TRBV10-1
CASSGGLTAVSYEQYF | TGCGCCAGCAGCGGGGGTCTGACAGCGGTCTCCTACGAGCAGTACTTC | NA | NA | TRBJ2-7 | TRBV5-1
CSVDSAYNEQFF | TGCAGCGTTGATAGTGCCTACAATGAGCAGTTCTTC | few | NA | TRBJ2-1 | TRBV29-1
CASSTDRAPDEKLFF | TGCGCCAGCAGCACCGACAGGGCTCCGGATGAAAAACTGTTTTTT | few | TRBD1 | TRBJ1-4 | TRBV5-1
CASSLFDYLKDTQYF | TGTGCCAGCAGTTTATTCGACTACCTCAAGGATACGCAGTATTTT | NA | NA | TRBJ2-3 | TRBV28
CASSYPKASTDTQYF | TGTGCCAGCAGTTACCCAAAGGCCTCAACAGATACGCAGTATTTT | NA | NA | TRBJ2-3 | TRBV6-6
CSVRSGTTQYF | TGCAGCGTTAGATCAGGAACAACTCAGTACTTC | few | NA | TRBJ2-5 | TRBV29-1
CSAPPLETTYNEQFF | TGCAGTGCTCCGCCCCTTGAGACTACCTACAATGAGCAGTTCTTC | NA | NA | TRBJ2-1 | TRBV20-1
CASSSTKDGDSTDTQYF | TGTGCCAGCAGCTCCACAAAGGACGGGGATAGCACAGATACGCAGTATTTT | once | NA | TRBJ2-3 | TRBV11-2
CASSQVLHDTQYF | TGTGCCAGCAGCCAGGTACTCCACGATACGCAGTATTTT | many | NA | TRBJ2-3 | TRBV4-2
CASSSSSGRRNNEQFF | TGTGCCAGCAGTTCGTCAAGCGGGAGACGTAACAATGAGCAGTTCTTC | few | TRBD2 | TRBJ2-1 | TRBV27
CSAETQLIEYEQFF | TGCAGTGCCGAGACACAACTTATAGAGTACGAGCAGTTCTTC | NA | NA | TRBJ2-1 | TRBV20-1
CASSSVHEQYF | TGTGCCAGCAGTTCCGTCCACGAACAGTACTTC | NA | NA | TRBJ2-7 | TRBV12-3/TRBV12-4
CASSPFRGRTQQYF | TGTGCCAGCAGTCCCTTTCGGGGGAGGACCCAGCAGTACTTC | few | NA | TRBJ2-7 | TRBV27
CSVVGGSQETQYF | TGCAGCGTTGTCGGCGGCTCCCAAGAGACCCAGTACTTC | NA | NA | TRBJ2-5 | TRBV29-1
CASSDNGWTQYF | TGTGCCAGCAGTGATAATGGTTGGACCCAGTACTTC | few | NA | TRBJ2-5 | TRBV6-6
CASSLGGLAGDTGELFF | TGTGCCAGCAGTTTGGGGGGACTAGCGGGAGACACCGGGGAGCTGTTTTTT | few | TRBD2 | TRBJ2-2 | TRBV28